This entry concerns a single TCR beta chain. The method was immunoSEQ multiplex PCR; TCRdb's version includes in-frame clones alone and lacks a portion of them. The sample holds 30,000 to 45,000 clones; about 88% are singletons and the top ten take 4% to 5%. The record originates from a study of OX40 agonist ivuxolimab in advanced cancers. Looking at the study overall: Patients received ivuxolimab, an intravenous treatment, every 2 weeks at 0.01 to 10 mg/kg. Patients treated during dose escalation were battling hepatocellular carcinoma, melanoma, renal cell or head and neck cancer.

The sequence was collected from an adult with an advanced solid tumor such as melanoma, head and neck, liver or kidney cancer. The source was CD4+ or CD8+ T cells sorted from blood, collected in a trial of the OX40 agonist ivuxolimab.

DNA of the CDR3: TGTGCCAGCAGCTCCATAGCGGGGGGCCCCTACGAGCAGTACTTC. Residues: CASSSIAGGPYEQYF. The rearrangement uses TRBV7-9 and TRBJ2-7; 10 nucleotides agree with TRBD2. Trimming removed 4 bases from V and 2 bases from J; junction bases left unmatched: 5. Germline V gene lookup returns CDR1 SEHNR and CDR2 FQNEAQ (reference sequence). CDR3 size: 15 residues.